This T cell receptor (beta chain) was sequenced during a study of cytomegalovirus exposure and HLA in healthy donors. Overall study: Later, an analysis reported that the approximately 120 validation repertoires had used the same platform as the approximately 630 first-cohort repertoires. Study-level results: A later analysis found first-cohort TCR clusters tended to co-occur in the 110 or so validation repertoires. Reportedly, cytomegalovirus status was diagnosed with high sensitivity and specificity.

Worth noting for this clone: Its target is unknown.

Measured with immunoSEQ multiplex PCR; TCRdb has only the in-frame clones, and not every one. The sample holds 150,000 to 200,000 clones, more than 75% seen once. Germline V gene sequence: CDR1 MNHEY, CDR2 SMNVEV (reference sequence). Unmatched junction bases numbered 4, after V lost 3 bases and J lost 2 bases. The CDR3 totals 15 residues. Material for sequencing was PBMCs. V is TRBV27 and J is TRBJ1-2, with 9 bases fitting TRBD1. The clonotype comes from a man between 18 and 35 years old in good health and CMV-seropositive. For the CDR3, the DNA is TGTGCCAGCAGTTTCGGACAGGGGAGGAACTATGGCTACACCTTC. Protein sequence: CASSFGQGRNYGYTF.